This TCR beta chain came from a study of beta chain features in type 1 diabetes. The wider study: Investigators examined 107,917,701 sorted cells across all samples. The study's findings and limits: Patients with type 1 diabetes carried fewer insertions and had more deletions at their VDJ junctions. Among all four CD4+ subsets, Type 1 diabetes patients had TCRB CDR3s that were moderately but significantly shorter. Among patients, naive, central memory and Treg TCRB repertoires appeared more similar than among healthy donors.

About this clone itself: As yet, its antigen is unknown. One end of the junction varies from germline; a read error may be responsible.

Germline V gene lookup returns CDR1 SNHLY and CDR2 FYNNEI. This CDR3 comprises 14 residues. All of the isolated RNA was reverse transcribed, so expressed TCRB transcripts were sequenced. The assay was immunoSEQ multiplex PCR, and TCRdb's table has in-frame clones only and misses some. Altogether about 160,000 clones are present, about 9% being singletons, with the ten largest covering 0.7%. The V and J genes are TRBV2 and TRBJ2-5; 7 nucleotides agree with TRBD2. The TCR comes from a woman in her thirties with type 1 diabetes. Sequenced material: central memory CD4+ T cells from blood. CDR3 amino acids: CASSEAGGQGTQYF. The CDR3 DNA is TGTGCCAGCAGTGAAGCGGGAGGGCAAGGGACCCAGTACTTC.